This T cell receptor beta chain was found in a study of T cell responses to AZD1222 COVID-19 vaccine. Germline V gene data show CDR1 as SGHTS and CDR2 as YDEGEE. Unmatched junction bases numbered 7, after V lost 3 bases and J lost 2 bases. This CDR3 comprises 15 residues. Study-wide results and limits: After the peak T cell response, and only then, were repertoires sampled. Only a handful of people who got AZD1222 tested seropositive at baseline. Unmutated regions of variants are reportedly targeted by nearly half of spike-specific TCRs.

Second-dose timings of about 4 or about 12 weeks were pooled. About this clone: Its antigen is not identified.

Sequencing was performed with immunoSEQ multiplex PCR; in TCRdb, only in-frame clones are kept and a portion is missing. The data contain about 110,000 clones, roughly 86% of them singletons. This receptor was identified in an adult who received the AZD1222 COVID-19 vaccine. The chain is built from TRBV5-8 and TRBJ1-2; 7 positions agree with TRBD1. The source material was peripheral blood, sampled 28 days after the second AZD1222 dose. CDR3 nucleotides: TGTGCCAGCAGCTGGGGGGACAGACCCAACTATGGCTACACCTTC. Translating gives CASSWGDRPNYGYTF.